One and the same sample provided the 21 T cell receptor beta chains below, sequenced in a study of shared clonotypes between healthy human individuals. Assay used: immunoSEQ multiplex PCR; TCRdb lists only in-frame clones, some missing. The table records around 750,000 clones, under 80% of them present only once. Sequencing was carried out using memory CD4+ T cells sorted from blood. Subset denoted: CD45RA-negative fraction. Source of these receptors: a woman aged 30 to 39 in good health.

As concerns this clone: Additional DNA sequences in this sample encode the identical CDR3. The chain links TRBV10-3 to TRBJ2-7; D remains unclear. CDR3 length: 13 residues. Germline CDR1 ENHRY, CDR2 SYGVKD. Trimming left V 4 bases short and J 4 bases short, with 11 bases between. The CDR3 bases are TGTGCCATCAGTGGCACCCCCACTTACGAGCAGTACTTC. Translating it yields CAISGTPTYEQYF.

V and J are TRBV10-3 and TRBJ2-1; D might be TRBD2 (6 bases). Germline V CDR1 and CDR2: ENHRY, SYGVKD. This CDR3 region has 14 residues. Trimming shortened V by 4 bases and J by 5 bases, and 12 bases separated the two germline ends. This CDR3 is CAISVTGENNEQFF. In nucleotides, the CDR3 is TGTGCCATCAGTGTAACGGGAGAAAACAATGAGCAGTTCTTC.

This clone has a single count. The chain recombines TRBV4-2 with TRBJ1-1; D ambiguous. The V and J ends lost 5 bases and 2 bases respectively, with 12 bases between them. Germline loops: CDR1 LGHNA, CDR2 YNFKEQ. This CDR3 spans 14 amino acids. CDR3 nucleotides: TGTGCCAGCAGCTTGTTCCCGGGTAACACTGAAGCTTTCTTT. This codes for CASSLFPGNTEAFF.

This CDR3 is CASSLVGVSPDTQYF. In nucleotides, the CDR3 is TGTGCCAGCAGCTTAGTAGGGGTATCCCCCGATACGCAGTATTTT. This chain uses TRBV11-2 with TRBJ2-3; the D gene is possibly TRBD1 (5 bases). CDR1 SGHAT and CDR2 FQNNGV come from the germline V gene. Between the trimmed V and J ends, which lost 1 base and 6 bases, there was a span of 14 bases. CDR3 size: 15 residues. The full variable domain, with the rest looked up from reference TRBV11-2 and TRBJ2-3, is EAGVAQSPRYKIIEKRQSVAFWCNPISGHATLYWYQQILGQGPKLLIQFQNNGVVDDSQLPKDRFSAERLKGVDSTLKIQPAKLEDSAVYLCASSLVGVSPDTQYFGPGTRLTVL.

This chain joins TRBV6-1 and TRBJ2-5, with D unclear. The CDR3 extends over 13 amino acids. Trimming stripped 6 bases from V and 3 bases from J, with 11 bases between. Germline V CDR1 and CDR2: MNHNS, SASEGT. The CDR3 is CASRRGWEETQYF. The CDR3 nucleotides are TGTGCCAGCAGGCGTGGATGGGAAGAGACCCAGTACTTC.

The CDR3 region has the DNA TGTGCCAGCAGCTTATCCCCTTGGACTAGCGGGGGGGTAGGTACGCAGTATTTT. Protein: CASSLSPWTSGGVGTQYF. The chain recombines TRBV7-6 with TRBJ2-3; 15 bases are a match to TRBD2. Germline CDR1 is SGHVS and CDR2 is FNYEAQ. V was pared by 2 bases and J by 8 bases, with 11 bases of the junction left unmatched. The CDR3 is 18 amino acids.

The V call is TRBV5-4, the J call TRBJ2-7; perhaps TRBD2 as D (5 bases). V was shortened by 0 bases and J by 3 bases, with 7 bases between the two germline ends. The CDR3 consists of 13 residues. CDR1 and CDR2 from the germline V gene are SGHNT and YYREEE (reference sequence). Here the CDR3 reads CASSLAGVYEQYF. The CDR3 nucleotides are TGTGCCAGCAGCTTGGCCGGGGTCTACGAGCAGTACTTC. Complete variable domain (other parts from reference TRBV5-4 and TRBJ2-7): ETGVTQSPTHLIKTRGQQVTLRCSSQSGHNTVSWYQQALGQGPQFIFQYYREEENGRGNFPPRFSGLQFPNYSSELNVNALELDDSALYLCASSLAGVYEQYFGPGTRLTVT.

The chain couples TRBV5-4 to TRBJ1-2, with D unresolved. Between the trimmed V and J ends, which lost 3 bases and 2 bases, there was a span of 8 bases. CDR3 length: 13 residues. Per germline, CDR1 SGHNT and CDR2 YYREEE (reference sequence). The DNA for the CDR3 is TGTGCCAGCAGCTCTAGGGTCAACTATGGCTACACCTTC. Its translation is CASSSRVNYGYTF. Full variable domain (remainder filled in from reference TRBV5-4 and TRBJ1-2): ETGVTQSPTHLIKTRGQQVTLRCSSQSGHNTVSWYQQALGQGPQFIFQYYREEENGRGNFPPRFSGLQFPNYSSELNVNALELDDSALYLCASSSRVNYGYTFGSGTRLTVV.

V gene TRBV7-9 combines with J gene TRBJ1-5; 7 nucleotides agree with TRBD1. With 5 bases clipped from V and 2 bases from J, the junction kept 6 bases outside the gene matches. In germline, CDR1 is SEHNR, CDR2 FQNEAQ (reference sequence). The CDR3 totals 15 residues. CDR3 protein: CASSARQGGNQPQHF. The CDR3 DNA reads TGTGCCAGCAGCGCCCGACAGGGAGGCAATCAGCCCCAGCATTTT.

In its sample, this clone was seen once. The genes are TRBV2 and TRBJ1-2; 9 bases are a match to TRBD1. The CDR3 is 14 amino acids. V lost 6 bases to trimming and J lost 5 bases; unmatched junction nucleotides: 7. Germline CDR1 is SNHLY and CDR2 is FYNNEI. CDR3 DNA: TGTGCCAGCAGGGGGGACAGGGACTCGTATGGCTACACCTTC. It codes for CASRGDRDSYGYTF.

The CDR3, as DNA: TGTGCCAGCAGCGTGTTTGCGGGAGGGCCCCCTAGCACAGATACGCAGTATTTT. Amino acids: CASSVFAGGPPSTDTQYF. V is TRBV5-4 and J is TRBJ2-3; the match to TRBD2 covers 9 bases. Germline CDR1 is SGHNT and CDR2 is YYREEE (reference sequence). J was trimmed by 0 bases and V by 4 bases; bases with no gene match: 12. The CDR3 is made up of 18 amino acids.

This clone is a singleton in its sample. The chain has TRBV10-2 and TRBJ2-7; unclear D gene. Germline lookup yields CDR1 WSHSY and CDR2 SAAADI. This CDR3 is 9 amino acids long. V was shortened by 10 bases and J by 4 bases, with 5 bases between the two germline ends. The CDR3 region is CATFYEQYF. The CDR3 DNA reads as TGCGCCACCTTTTACGAGCAGTACTTC.

The chain links TRBV10-1 to TRBJ2-3, with 12 bases identical to TRBD2. The V segment lost 6 bases and the J segment 4 bases; nucleotides outside the gene matches: 2. CDR1 is WNHNN and CDR2 is SYGVQD in the germline V gene (reference sequence). The CDR3 length is 14 residues. CDR3 DNA sequence: TGCGCCAGCAGCGGACTAGCGGGACCAGATACGCAGTATTTT. Residues: CASSGLAGPDTQYF.

The chain recombines TRBV6-1 with TRBJ1-5, with D unresolved. Trimming shortened V by 1 base and J by 7 bases, and 11 bases separated the two germline ends. The CDR3 is 14 amino acids. Germline V CDR1 and CDR2: MNHNS, SASEGT. The CDR3 is CASSEVTGSQPQHF. CDR3 DNA sequence: TGTGCCAGCAGTGAAGTAACGGGGAGCCAGCCCCAGCATTTT.

The V and J genes are TRBV19 and TRBJ1-5; D is unclear. V was cut by 5 bases and J by 7 bases, with 12 bases left in between. The CDR3 covers 13 residues. CDR1 and CDR2 (germline): LNHDA, SQIVND (reference sequence). For the CDR3, the DNA is TGTGCCAGTAGTCTAGGTCCGGCACAGCCCCAGCATTTT. This translates into CASSLGPAQPQHF.

This chain links TRBV29-1 with TRBJ1-5; 7 bases agree with TRBD1. Trimming at V came to 4 bases and at J to 5 bases, leaving 8 bases not matched to a gene. This CDR3 has 14 amino acids. In germline, CDR1 is SQVTM, CDR2 ANQGSEA. The CDR3 loop is CSVVEGASDQPQHF. The CDR3 nucleotides read TGCAGCGTTGTCGAGGGGGCGAGTGATCAGCCCCAGCATTTT.

This chain joins TRBV11-3 and TRBJ1-1; tentatively, D is TRBD1 (5 bases). The germline gives CDR1 SGHNT, CDR2 YENEEA. The CDR3 has 14 residues. Trimming stripped 5 bases from V and 0 bases from J, with 10 bases between. The CDR3 nucleotides read TGTGCCAGCAGCCAGGGACGGATGAACACTGAAGCTTTCTTT. Protein sequence: CASSQGRMNTEAFF.

V is TRBV2 and J is TRBJ2-3; the D is unclear. The CDR3 extends over 16 amino acids. Trimming left V 7 bases short and J 0 bases short, with 17 bases between. Germline V lookup: CDR1 SNHLY, CDR2 FYNNEI. CDR3 nucleotides: TGTGCCAGCACCCGACGTCTGGCAGGTAGCACAGATACGCAGTATTTT. The encoded protein is CASTRRLAGSTDTQYF.

For this clone: The same CDR3 can be traced to other DNA sequences in this sample. The chain uses TRBV2 and TRBJ2-2, with D hard to call. The CDR3 covers 13 residues. V lost 9 bases and J lost 1, with 9 bases in between. The germline V gene has CDR1 SNHLY and CDR2 FYNNEI. DNA of the CDR3: TGTGCCAGTAGGCCCCAGAACACCGGGGAGCTGTTTTTT. Amino acids: CASRPQNTGELFF.

The rearrangement links TRBV4-1 to TRBJ2-5, with D possibly matching TRBD1 (6 bases). Germline assignment: CDR1 MGHRA and CDR2 YSYEKL. Trimming pared 5 bases from V and 0 bases from J, leaving 22 bases between. The CDR3 extends over 18 amino acids. CDR3 sequence reads: CASSTRLGDTTYQETQYF. CDR3 sequence (DNA): TGCGCCAGCAGCACACGGCTAGGGGACACGACGTACCAAGAGACCCAGTACTTC.

This clone was observed a single time. The chain combines TRBV18 with TRBJ1-2, with D perhaps TRBD1 (5 bases). The V gene's germline CDR1 is KGHSH and CDR2 LQKENI. The germline V and J ends were trimmed by 4 bases and 8 bases, with 11 bases remaining between them. The CDR3 has 12 residues. CDR3 sequence (DNA): TGTGCCAGCTCACTCCTCAGGGAAGGCTACACCTTC. This encodes CASSLLREGYTF.